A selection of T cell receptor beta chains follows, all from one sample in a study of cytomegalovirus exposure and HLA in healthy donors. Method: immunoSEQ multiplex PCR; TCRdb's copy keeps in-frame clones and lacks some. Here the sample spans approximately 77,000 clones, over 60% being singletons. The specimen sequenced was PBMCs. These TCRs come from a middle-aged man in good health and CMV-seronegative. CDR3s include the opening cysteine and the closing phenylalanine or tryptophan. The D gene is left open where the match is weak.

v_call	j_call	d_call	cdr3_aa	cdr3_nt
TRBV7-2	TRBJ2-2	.	CASTSPGGYQELFF	TGTGCCAGCACCTCTCCTGGAGGGTATCAGGAGCTGTTTTTT
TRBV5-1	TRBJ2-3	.	CASTASIGGDTQYF	TGCGCCAGCACCGCTAGTATAGGAGGCGATACGCAGTATTTT
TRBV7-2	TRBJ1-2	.	CASSPNRLTNYGYTF	TGTGCCAGCAGCCCAAACAGGTTAACTAACTATGGCTACACCTTC
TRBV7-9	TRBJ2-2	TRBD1	CASRKTGGDSSGELFF	TGTGCCAGCAGAAAGACAGGGGGCGATAGTTCCGGGGAGCTGTTTTTT
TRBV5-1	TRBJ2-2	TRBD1	CASSFGTGGLTGELFF	TGCGCCAGCAGCTTTGGGACAGGGGGCCTTACCGGGGAGCTGTTTTTT
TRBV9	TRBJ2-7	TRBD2	CASSAGTSGRFEQYF	TGTGCCAGCAGCGCCGGGACTAGCGGGAGGTTCGAGCAGTACTTC
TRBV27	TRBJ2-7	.	CASSWAAEYEQYF	TGTGCCAGCAGTTGGGCCGCTGAGTACGAGCAGTACTTC
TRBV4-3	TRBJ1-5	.	CASSQDTGRNQPQHF	TGCGCCAGCAGCCAGGACACAGGGCGCAATCAGCCCCAGCATTTT
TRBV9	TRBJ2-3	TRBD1	CASSPRQGTYTDTQYF	TGTGCCAGCAGCCCCAGACAGGGGACCTACACAGATACGCAGTATTTT
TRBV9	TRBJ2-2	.	CASSVAGRSDTGELFF	TGTGCCAGCAGCGTAGCTGGCCGTTCCGACACCGGGGAGCTGTTTTTT
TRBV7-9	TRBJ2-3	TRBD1	CASSSLWTGSTDTQYF	TGTGCCAGCAGCTCCCTTTGGACAGGTAGCACAGATACGCAGTATTTT
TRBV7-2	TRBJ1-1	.	CASSLVLTDSRWNTEAFF	TGTGCCAGCAGCTTAGTATTGACAGACAGCAGGTGGAACACTGAAGCTTTCTTT
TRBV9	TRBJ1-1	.	CASSVVQGNTEAFF	TGTGCCAGCAGCGTAGTCCAGGGGAACACTGAAGCTTTCTTT
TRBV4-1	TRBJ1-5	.	CASSQLPGQPQHF	TGCGCCAGCAGCCAACTTCCGGGGCAGCCCCAGCATTTT
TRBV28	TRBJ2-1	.	CATRLDSYNEQFF	TGTGCCACGAGACTGGATTCCTACAATGAGCAGTTCTTC
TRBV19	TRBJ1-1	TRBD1	CASSIWAGGKNTEAFF	TGTGCCAGTAGTATCTGGGCAGGGGGTAAGAACACTGAAGCTTTCTTT